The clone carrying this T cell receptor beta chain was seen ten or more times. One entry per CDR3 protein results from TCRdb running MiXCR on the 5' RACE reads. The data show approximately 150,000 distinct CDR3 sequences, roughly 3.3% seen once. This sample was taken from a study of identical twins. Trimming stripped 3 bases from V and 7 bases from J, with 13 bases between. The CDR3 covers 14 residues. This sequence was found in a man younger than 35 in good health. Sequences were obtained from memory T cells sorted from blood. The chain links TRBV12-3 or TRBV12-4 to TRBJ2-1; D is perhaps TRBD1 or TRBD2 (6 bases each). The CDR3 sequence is CASSFRGGRNEQFF. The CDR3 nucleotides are TGTGCCAGCAGTTTTAGAGGGGGGAGGAATGAGCAGTTCTTC.